This paragraph covers one T cell receptor beta chain sequence. Its antigen remains unidentified. Profiled with immunoSEQ multiplex PCR; TCRdb holds only in-frame clones, not every one. The table has roughly 110,000 clones, around 90% seen once. The data belong to a study of T cell responses to AZD1222 COVID-19 vaccine. Findings of the study overall: Mostly white British, mostly female donors; authors suggested clonal diversity may be underestimated. The breadth and depth of Spike-specific TCRs increased once two AZD1222 doses had been given.

V dropped 1 base and J dropped 2 bases, with 8 bases sitting between them. Germline V CDR1 and CDR2: SGHTA, FQGTGA. CDR3 size: 14 residues. The TCR sequence derives from an adult in good health. The chain recombines TRBV7-3 with TRBJ1-2, with D uncertain. The sample was peripheral blood, taken on day 0 of AZD1222 vaccination. CDR3 sequence: CASSLMPANYGYTF. The CDR3 bases are TGTGCCAGCAGCTTAATGCCAGCCAACTATGGCTACACCTTC.